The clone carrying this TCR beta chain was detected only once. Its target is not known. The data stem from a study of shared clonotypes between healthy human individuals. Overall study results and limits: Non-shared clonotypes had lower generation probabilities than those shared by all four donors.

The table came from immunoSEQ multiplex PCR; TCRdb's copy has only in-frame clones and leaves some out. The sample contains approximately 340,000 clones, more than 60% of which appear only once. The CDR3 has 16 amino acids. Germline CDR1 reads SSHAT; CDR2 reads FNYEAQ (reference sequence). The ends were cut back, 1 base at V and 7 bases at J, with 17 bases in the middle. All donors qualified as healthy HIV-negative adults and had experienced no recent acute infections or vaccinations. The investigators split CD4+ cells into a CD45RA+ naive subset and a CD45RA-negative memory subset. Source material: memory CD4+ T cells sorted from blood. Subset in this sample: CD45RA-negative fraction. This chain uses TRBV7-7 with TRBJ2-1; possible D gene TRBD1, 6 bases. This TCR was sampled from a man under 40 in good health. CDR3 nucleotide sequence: TGTGCCAGCAGCTTAGGTCCAGGGGCGGGTCAGAATGAGCAGTTCTTC. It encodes CASSLGPGAGQNEQFF. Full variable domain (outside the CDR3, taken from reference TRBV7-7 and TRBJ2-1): GAGVSQSPRYKVTKRGQDVTLRCDPISSHATLYWYQQALGQGPEFLTYFNYEAQPDKSGLPSDRFSAERPEGSISTLTIQRTEQRDSAMYRCASSLGPGAGQNEQFFGPGTRLTVL.